The 15 T cell receptor beta chains in this list originate from one sample, sequenced in a study of T cells in tumors after PD-1 blockade. Clones were sequenced by immunoSEQ multiplex PCR, and TCRdb holds only the in-frame ones, with some missing. The table shows fewer than 6,500 clones, with 60% to 70% occurring only once. Sequences were derived from tumor tissue, sampled before anti-PD-1 treatment. These receptors all stem from a human donor with basal cell carcinoma.

The chain recombines TRBV29-1 with TRBJ2-7; D is tentatively TRBD1 or TRBD2 (5 bases each). V lost 2 bases to trimming and J lost 4 bases, with 21 bases between them. The CDR3 has 16 amino acids. Germline V gene data show CDR1 as SQVTM and CDR2 as ANQGSEA. The DNA for the CDR3 is TGCAGCGTTGAAATTCCGGGGCCCACCTATACGTACGAGCAGTACTTC. It is translated as CSVEIPGPTYTYEQYF.

This clone is medium-sized by share. This sequence joins TRBV20-1 and TRBJ2-7; no definite D call. The CDR3 sequence is 10 residues long. The germline V gene has CDR1 DFQATT and CDR2 SNEGSKA (reference sequence). Trimming cost V 6 bases and J 4 bases, with 7 bases left between them. The CDR3 loop reads CSAGGYEQYF. The CDR3 DNA sequence: TGCAGTGCGGGCGGTTACGAGCAGTACTTC.

The chain links TRBV19 to TRBJ2-7; TRBD1 aligns across 8 bases. V lost 5 bases to trimming and J lost 9 bases; unmatched junction nucleotides: 9. Germline CDR1 reads LNHDA; CDR2 reads SQIVND (reference sequence). The CDR3 spans 13 residues. This CDR3 is CASSGTGEEGQYF. CDR3 DNA sequence: TGTGCCAGTAGTGGGACAGGAGAGGAAGGGCAGTACTTC.

As for this clone: An end of the junction does not agree with germline; a read error may underlie this. The V gene is TRBV3-1 (or the pseudogene TRBV3-2), the J gene TRBJ1-5; D gene unclear. Per germline, CDR1 LGHDT and CDR2 YNNKEL (reference sequence). CDR3 size: 17 residues. CDR3 residues: CASSIRHPILASSAPDF. DNA for the CDR3: TGTGCCAGCAGCATACGGCATCCCATTTTGGCATCATCAGCCCCAGATTTT.

The chain recombines TRBV6-5 with TRBJ1-4; a possible D gene is TRBD1 (6 bases). Trimming pared 2 bases from V and 4 bases from J, leaving 14 bases between. The CDR3 runs 16 residues. Germline V gene data show CDR1 as MNHEY and CDR2 as SVGAGI. The CDR3 nucleotides are TGTGCCAGCAGTTACCGCGACAGGCTCCGTAATGAAAAACTGTTTTTT. Protein product: CASSYRDRLRNEKLFF.

The sample holds a few counts of this clone. This chain connects TRBV2 to TRBJ1-3; the match to TRBD1 covers 7 bases. CDR1 SNHLY and CDR2 FYNNEI come from the germline V gene. The V gene end was trimmed by 7 bases and the J gene end by 0 bases; junction bases not matched to a gene: 12. This CDR3 has 17 residues. CDR3 residues: CASNRGTVSRSGNTIYF. The CDR3 DNA is TGTGCCAGCAATCGCGGGACAGTATCCCGCTCTGGAAACACCATATATTTT.

The CDR3 loop is CAIRPPGTGGMAFF. CDR3 DNA: TGTGCCATTCGACCTCCCGGGACAGGGGGCATGGCTTTCTTT. J is TRBJ1-1 and V is TRBV10-3; 12 nucleotides match TRBD1. After removal of 9 bases from V and 11 bases from J, the junction contained 13 bases not matched to a gene. The germline CDR1 and CDR2 sequences are ENHRY and SYGVKD. CDR3 length: 14 residues.

V and J are TRBV7-2 and TRBJ2-7; D not certain. Deletions cut 5 bases from V and 4 bases from J, with 18 bases between. Germline CDR1 is SGHTA and CDR2 is FQGNSA. CDR3 size: 15 residues. The CDR3 coding sequence is TGTGCCAGCAGCCATAGGGCGGCTTTAGGTTACGAGCAGTACTTC. Encoded protein: CASSHRAALGYEQYF.

In this sample, this clone turned up a few times. Within the sample, other DNA sequences also encode this same CDR3. V and J are TRBV18 and TRBJ2-1, with D possibly being TRBD2 (5 bases). V was trimmed by 3 bases and J by 0 bases, leaving 9 bases between them. CDR3 length equals 15 residues. CDR1 and CDR2 from the germline V gene are KGHSH and LQKENI. As DNA, the CDR3 is TGTGCCAGCTCACCTCCTGGGAGCTCCTACAATGAGCAGTTCTTC. It encodes CASSPPGSSYNEQFF. The full variable domain, completed using reference TRBV18 and TRBJ2-1, is NAGVMQNPRHLVRRRGQEARLRCSPMKGHSHVYWYRQLPEEGLKFMVYLQKENIIDESGMPKERFSAEFPKEGPSILRIQQVVRGDSAAYFCASSPPGSSYNEQFFGPGTRLTVL.

To note about this clone: Germline is not matched at one junction end, which may reflect a read error. This chain uses TRBV11-1 with TRBJ2-3; TRBD2 agrees at 10 bases. This CDR3 region has 14 residues. In germline, CDR1 is SGHAT, CDR2 FQDESV (reference sequence). The CDR3 nucleotides read TGTGCCAGCAGCCTAGCGGGGGGCACAGATACGCAGTATTTT. Its translation is CASSLAGGTDTQYF. The whole variable domain, filled in from reference TRBV11-1 and TRBJ2-3, reads EAEVAQSPRYKITEKSQAVAFWCDPISGHATLYWYRQILGQGPELLVQFQDESVVDDSQLPKDRFSAERLKGVDSTLKIQPAELGDSAMYLCASSLAGGTDTQYFGPGTRLTVL.

This chain joins TRBV5-1 and TRBJ1-1; D possibly corresponds to TRBD1 (6 bases). The V gene's germline CDR1 is SGHRS and CDR2 YFSETQ. The CDR3 spans 14 residues. Trimming removed 1 base at V and 3 bases at J, with 10 bases between. CDR3 sequence: CASSLSGDYTEAFF. DNA of the CDR3: TGCGCCAGCAGCTTGTCAGGGGATTACACTGAAGCTTTCTTT.

This clone was counted a few times. V gene TRBV6-5 combines with J gene TRBJ2-7; possibly TRBD1 for D (6 bases). The germline V gene has CDR1 MNHEY and CDR2 SVGAGI. The CDR3 covers 13 residues. Deletions cut 8 bases from V and 6 bases from J, with 17 bases between. The CDR3 loop is CASGTGSASEQYF. CDR3 DNA sequence: TGTGCCAGCGGTACAGGGTCCGCCTCCGAGCAGTACTTC.

The chain uses TRBV3-1 (or the pseudogene TRBV3-2) and TRBJ2-2, with 8 bases identical to TRBD1. The CDR3 runs 14 residues. The trim removed 4 bases at V and 7 bases at J, leaving 5 bases unmatched. Per germline, CDR1 LGHDT and CDR2 YNNKEL (reference sequence). The DNA of the CDR3 is TGTGCCAGCAGCCGGCAGGGGGCGTTCGGGGAGCTGTTTTTT. Translation gives CASSRQGAFGELFF.

J is TRBJ2-7 and V is TRBV6-5; D might be TRBD2 (7 bases). This CDR3 comprises 14 residues. V was cut by 8 bases and J by 4 bases, with 18 bases left in between. Germline values: CDR1 MNHEY, CDR2 SVGAGI. The CDR3 nucleotides read TGTGCCAGCGGGTTGGGGGGGCGAGGGTACGAGCAGTACTTC. This encodes CASGLGGRGYEQYF.

The chain uses TRBV9 and TRBJ2-3, with a tentative D call TRBD2 (5 bases). Per the germline V gene, CDR1 is SGDLS and CDR2 is YYNGEE. V dropped 0 bases and J dropped 8 bases, with 19 bases sitting between them. The CDR3 totals 16 residues. CDR3 in DNA: TGTGCCAGCAGCGTAGTCGGACTGGATGGCCCGGTTACGCAGTATTTT. It encodes CASSVVGLDGPVTQYF.